The entry that follows covers one T cell receptor (beta chain) sequence. The antigen is undetermined. This CDR3 region has 16 residues. V was pared by 4 bases and J by 1 base, with 6 bases of the junction left unmatched. Germline-derived CDR1 and CDR2 are MNHEY and SVGAGI. This sample was taken from a study of blood T cells in healthy people across ages. Study-wide points: TCR beta diversity, measured per million T cells, fell in a roughly linear way with age.

Alongside a J-beta primer mix, a sample-barcoded 5' primer served in a second PCR lasting about 6 to 11 cycles. Each cDNA was tagged by a template-switch adaptor containing 12 random nucleotides. One entry per CDR3 protein results from TCRdb running MiXCR on the 5' RACE reads. The data contain about 940,000 distinct CDR3 sequences, roughly 52% of them singletons. The rearrangement uses TRBV6-5 and TRBJ2-7, with 11 bases lining up with TRBD1. The origin of this receptor is a man in his thirties or forties in good health. Material for sequencing was blood. The CDR3 loop reads CASSWTGGESSYEQYF. CDR3 DNA: TGTGCCAGCAGTTGGACAGGGGGCGAATCGTCCTACGAGCAGTACTTC.